This T cell receptor (beta chain) was obtained from a study of technical replicates of blood from a few donors. Libraries were prepared by immunoSEQ multiplex PCR; TCRdb keeps only in-frame clonotypes and omits some of them. In the table there are 55,000 to 75,000 clones, just under 95% of which are singletons. This clone was detected only once. Looked up from germline, CDR1 is SQVTM and CDR2 is ANQGSEA. The CDR3 runs to 13 residues. Sequences were obtained from PBMCs. The rearrangement joins TRBV29-1 to TRBJ2-1; 7 nucleotides match TRBD2. This TCR derives from a human donor in good health. Some clones in this sample may be carry-over from other donors' samples. The CDR3 nucleotides read TGCAGAGTAGCGGGCACCCTGGGCAATGAGCAGTTCTTC. Protein: CRVAGTLGNEQFF.